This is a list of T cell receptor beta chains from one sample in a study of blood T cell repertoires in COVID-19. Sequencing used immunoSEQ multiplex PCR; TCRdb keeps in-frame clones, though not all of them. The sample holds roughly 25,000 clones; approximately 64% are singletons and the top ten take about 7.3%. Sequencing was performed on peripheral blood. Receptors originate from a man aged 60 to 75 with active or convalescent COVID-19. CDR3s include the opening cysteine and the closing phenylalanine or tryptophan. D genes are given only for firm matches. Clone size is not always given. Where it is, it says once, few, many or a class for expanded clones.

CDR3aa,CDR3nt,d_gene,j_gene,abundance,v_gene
CASSQRAGDGYTF,TGTGCCAGCAGCCAGAGGGCGGGGGACGGCTACACCTTC,.,TRBJ1-2,.,TRBV3-1/TRBV3-2
CASSLVGTSGTYEQYF,TGTGCCAGCAGCTTGGTGGGGACTAGCGGGACCTACGAGCAGTACTTC,TRBD2,TRBJ2-7,.,TRBV5-5
CASSQDPGLNYGYTF,TGCGCCAGCAGCCAAGACCCGGGACTTAACTATGGCTACACCTTC,.,TRBJ1-2,few,TRBV4-1
CASTWDRAAPEAFF,TGTGCCAGCACCTGGGACAGGGCGGCCCCTGAAGCTTTCTTT,TRBD1,TRBJ1-1,.,TRBV27
CASSQGTGGSSPLHF,TGTGCCAGCAGCCAAGGGACAGGGGGAAGCTCACCCCTCCACTTT,TRBD1,TRBJ1-6,.,TRBV4-2
CASSETSGYQETQYF,TGTGCCAGCAGTGAAACTAGCGGATACCAAGAGACCCAGTACTTC,TRBD2,TRBJ2-5,.,TRBV2
CASSPDMGLSQETQYF,TGTGCCAGCAGCCCGGATATGGGGCTCTCCCAAGAGACCCAGTACTTC,.,TRBJ2-5,.,TRBV3-1/TRBV3-2
CASVPNPRRDRNTIYF,TGTGCTAGTGTACCGAACCCCCGGAGGGACCGAAACACCATATATTTT,.,TRBJ1-3,.,TRBV12-5
CASSSQGGWMGTEAFF,TGTGCCAGCAGTTCCCAGGGGGGATGGATGGGCACTGAAGCTTTCTTT,TRBD1,TRBJ1-1,few,TRBV28
CASSVGQLYYEQYF,TGTGCCAGCAGCGTAGGACAGCTATACTACGAGCAGTACTTC,.,TRBJ2-7,.,TRBV9
CASSVDGTGGNQPQHF,TGTGCCAGCAGCGTAGATGGGACAGGGGGGAATCAGCCCCAGCATTTT,TRBD1,TRBJ1-5,.,TRBV9
CASSSDRGANTEAFF,TGTGCCAGCAGCTCTGACAGGGGTGCGAACACTGAAGCTTTCTTT,TRBD1,TRBJ1-1,.,TRBV7-8
CASSKGRQAYEQYF,TGTGCCAGCAGCAAAGGGCGACAGGCCTACGAGCAGTACTTC,.,TRBJ2-7,.,TRBV21-1
CASSLGTSGYGANEQFF,TGTGCCAGCAGCTTAGGGACTAGCGGGTACGGTGCCAATGAGCAGTTCTTC,TRBD2,TRBJ2-1,once,TRBV9